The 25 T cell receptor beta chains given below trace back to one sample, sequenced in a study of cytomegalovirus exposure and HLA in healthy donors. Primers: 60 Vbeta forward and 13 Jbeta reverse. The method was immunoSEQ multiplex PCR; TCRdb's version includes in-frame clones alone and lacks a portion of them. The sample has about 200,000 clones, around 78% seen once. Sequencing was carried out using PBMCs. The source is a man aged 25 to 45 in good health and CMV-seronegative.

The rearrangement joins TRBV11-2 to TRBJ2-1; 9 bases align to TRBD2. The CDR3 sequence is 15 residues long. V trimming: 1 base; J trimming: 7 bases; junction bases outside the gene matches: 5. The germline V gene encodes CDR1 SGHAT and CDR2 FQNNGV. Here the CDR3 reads CASSLVLAGRNEQFF. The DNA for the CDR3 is TGTGCCAGCAGCTTAGTTCTAGCGGGAAGGAATGAGCAGTTCTTC.

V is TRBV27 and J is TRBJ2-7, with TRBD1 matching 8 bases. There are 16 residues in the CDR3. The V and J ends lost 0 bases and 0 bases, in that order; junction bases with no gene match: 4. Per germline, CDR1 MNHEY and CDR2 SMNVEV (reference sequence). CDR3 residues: CASSLSGTGLSYEQYF. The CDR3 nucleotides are TGTGCCAGCAGTTTATCCGGGACAGGCCTCTCCTACGAGCAGTACTTC.

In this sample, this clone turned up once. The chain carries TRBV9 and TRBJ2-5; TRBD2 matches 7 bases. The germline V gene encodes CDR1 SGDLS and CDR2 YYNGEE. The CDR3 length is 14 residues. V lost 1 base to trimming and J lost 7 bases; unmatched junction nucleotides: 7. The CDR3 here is CASSVSGRVGTQYF. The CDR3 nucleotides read TGTGCCAGCAGCGTAAGTGGGAGGGTAGGGACCCAGTACTTC.

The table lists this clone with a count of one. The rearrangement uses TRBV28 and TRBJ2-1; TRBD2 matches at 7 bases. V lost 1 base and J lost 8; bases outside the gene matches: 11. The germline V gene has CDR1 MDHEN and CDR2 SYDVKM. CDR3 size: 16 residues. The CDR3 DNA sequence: TGTGCCAGCAGTTTATCGGAGCGGGATGTCAACGATGAGCAGTTCTTC. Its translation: CASSLSERDVNDEQFF.

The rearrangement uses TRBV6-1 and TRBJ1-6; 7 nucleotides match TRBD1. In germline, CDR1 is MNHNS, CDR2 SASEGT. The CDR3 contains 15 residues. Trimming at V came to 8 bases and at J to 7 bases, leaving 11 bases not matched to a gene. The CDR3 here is CASAFEGAGNSPLHF. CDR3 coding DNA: TGTGCCAGCGCCTTCGAGGGGGCGGGAAATTCACCCCTCCACTTT.

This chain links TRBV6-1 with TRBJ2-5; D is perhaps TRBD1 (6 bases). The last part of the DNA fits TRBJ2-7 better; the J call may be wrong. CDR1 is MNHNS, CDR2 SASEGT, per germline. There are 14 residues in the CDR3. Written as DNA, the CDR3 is TGTGCCAGCAGTGACAGGGGAAAAAGGGTCGAGCAGTACTTC. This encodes CASSDRGKRVEQYF.

For the CDR3, the DNA is TGTGCCAGCAGCCGCAGACGTTTGGACACCACTAGCGAGCAGTACTTC. Translating gives CASSRRRLDTTSEQYF. The chain couples TRBV5-6 to TRBJ2-5, with D perhaps being TRBD1 or TRBD2 (5 bases each). The end of the DNA aligns better with TRBJ2-7, so the J call may be wrong. Germline V gene data show CDR1 as SGHDT and CDR2 as YYEEEE. The CDR3 contains 16 residues.

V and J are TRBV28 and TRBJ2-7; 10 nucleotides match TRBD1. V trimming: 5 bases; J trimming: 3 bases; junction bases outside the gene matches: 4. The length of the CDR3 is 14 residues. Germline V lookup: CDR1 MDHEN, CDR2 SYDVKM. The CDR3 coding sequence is TGTGCCAGCAGTAGACAGGGGGCGGACTACGAGCAGTACTTC. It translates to CASSRQGADYEQYF.

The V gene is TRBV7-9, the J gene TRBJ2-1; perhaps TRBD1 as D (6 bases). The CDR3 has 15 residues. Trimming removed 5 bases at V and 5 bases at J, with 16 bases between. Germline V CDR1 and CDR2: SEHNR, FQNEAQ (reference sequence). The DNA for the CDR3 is TGTGCCAGCAGCCCAGCCTCCACAGGGAACAATGAGCAGTTCTTC. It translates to CASSPASTGNNEQFF.

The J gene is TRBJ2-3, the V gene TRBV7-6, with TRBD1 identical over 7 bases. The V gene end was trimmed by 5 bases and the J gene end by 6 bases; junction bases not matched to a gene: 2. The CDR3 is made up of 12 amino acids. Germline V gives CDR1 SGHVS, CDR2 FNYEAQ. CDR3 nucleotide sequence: TGTGCCAGCAGCGTGACAGGGGATACGCAGTATTTT. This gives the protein CASSVTGDTQYF.

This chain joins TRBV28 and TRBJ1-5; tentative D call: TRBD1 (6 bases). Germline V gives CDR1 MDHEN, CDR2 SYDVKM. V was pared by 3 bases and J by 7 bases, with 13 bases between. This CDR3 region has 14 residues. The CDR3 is CASSLYRVEQPQHF. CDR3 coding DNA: TGTGCCAGCAGTTTGTACAGGGTGGAGCAGCCCCAGCATTTT.

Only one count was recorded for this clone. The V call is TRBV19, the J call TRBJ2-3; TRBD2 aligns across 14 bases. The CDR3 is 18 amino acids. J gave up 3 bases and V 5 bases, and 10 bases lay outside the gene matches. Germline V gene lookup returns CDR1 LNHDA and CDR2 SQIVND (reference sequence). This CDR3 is CASSPGPGLAGGTDTQYF. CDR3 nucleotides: TGTGCCAGTAGTCCCGGTCCCGGACTAGCGGGAGGAACAGATACGCAGTATTTT. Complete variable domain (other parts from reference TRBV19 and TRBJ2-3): DGGITQSPKYLFRKEGQNVTLSCEQNLNHDAMYWYRQDPGQGLRLIYYSQIVNDFQKGDIAEGYSVSREKKESFPLTVTSAQKNPTAFYLCASSPGPGLAGGTDTQYFGPGTRLTVL.

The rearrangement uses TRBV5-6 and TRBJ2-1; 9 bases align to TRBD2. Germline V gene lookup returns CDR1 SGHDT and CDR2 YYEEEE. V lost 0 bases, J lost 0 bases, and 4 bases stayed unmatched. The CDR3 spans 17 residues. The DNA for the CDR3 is TGTGCCAGCAGCTTGGGTAGGACTAGCGCCTCCTACAATGAGCAGTTCTTC. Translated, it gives CASSLGRTSASYNEQFF.

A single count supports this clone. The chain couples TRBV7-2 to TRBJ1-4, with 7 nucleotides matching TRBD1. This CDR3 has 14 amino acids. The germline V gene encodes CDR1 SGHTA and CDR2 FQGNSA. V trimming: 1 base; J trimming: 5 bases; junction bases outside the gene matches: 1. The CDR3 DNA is TGTGCCAGCAGCTTAGACAGGGGAAATGAAAAACTGTTTTTT. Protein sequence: CASSLDRGNEKLFF.

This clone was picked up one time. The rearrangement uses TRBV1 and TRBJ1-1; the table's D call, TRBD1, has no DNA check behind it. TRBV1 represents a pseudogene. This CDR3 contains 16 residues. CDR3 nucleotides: TGCACCAGCAGCCCGAAGTCTGGACAGCTGAACACTGAAGCTTTCTTT. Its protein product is CTSSPKSGQLNTEAFF.

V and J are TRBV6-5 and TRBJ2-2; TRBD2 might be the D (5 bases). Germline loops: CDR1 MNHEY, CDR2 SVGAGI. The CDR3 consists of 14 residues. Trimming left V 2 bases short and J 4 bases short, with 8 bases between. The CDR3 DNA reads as TGTGCCAGCAGTTACGGACTTTTCACCGGGGAGCTGTTTTTT. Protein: CASSYGLFTGELFF.

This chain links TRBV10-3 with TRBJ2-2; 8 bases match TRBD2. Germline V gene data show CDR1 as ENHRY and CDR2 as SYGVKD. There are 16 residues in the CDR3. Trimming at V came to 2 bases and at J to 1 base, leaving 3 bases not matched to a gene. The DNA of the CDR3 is TGTGCCATCAGTGAGCGCGGGAGGATGAACACCGGGGAGCTGTTTTTT. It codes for CAISERGRMNTGELFF.

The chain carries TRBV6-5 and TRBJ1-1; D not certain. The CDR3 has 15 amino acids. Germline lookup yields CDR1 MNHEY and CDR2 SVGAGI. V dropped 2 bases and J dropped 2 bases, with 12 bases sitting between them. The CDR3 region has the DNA TGTGCCAGCAGTTACAAAGGGAGTCCAAACACTGAAGCTTTCTTT. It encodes CASSYKGSPNTEAFF.

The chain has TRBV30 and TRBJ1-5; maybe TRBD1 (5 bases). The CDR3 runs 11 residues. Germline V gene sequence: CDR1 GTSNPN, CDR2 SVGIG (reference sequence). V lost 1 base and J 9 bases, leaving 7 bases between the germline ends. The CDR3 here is CAWSAGGPQHF. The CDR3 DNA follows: TGTGCCTGGAGTGCCGGGGGGCCCCAGCATTTT. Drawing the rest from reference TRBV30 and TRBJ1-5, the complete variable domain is SQTIHQWPATLVQPVGSPLSLECTVEGTSNPNLYWYRQAAGRGLQLLFYSVGIGQISSEVPQNLSASRPQDRQFILSSKKLLLSDSGFYLCAWSAGGPQHFGDGTRLSIL.

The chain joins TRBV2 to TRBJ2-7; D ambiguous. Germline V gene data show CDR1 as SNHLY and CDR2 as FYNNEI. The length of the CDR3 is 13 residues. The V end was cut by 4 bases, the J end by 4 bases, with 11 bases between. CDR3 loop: CASSGSPIYEQYF. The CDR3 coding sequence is TGTGCCAGCAGTGGTAGTCCTATATACGAGCAGTACTTC.

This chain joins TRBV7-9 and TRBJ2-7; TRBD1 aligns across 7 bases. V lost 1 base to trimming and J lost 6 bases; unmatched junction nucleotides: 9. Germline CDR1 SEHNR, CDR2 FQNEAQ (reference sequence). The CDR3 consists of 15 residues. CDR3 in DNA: TGTGCCAGCAGCTTAGAAGGGACAGTGGTGAGCGAGCAGTACTTC. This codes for CASSLEGTVVSEQYF.

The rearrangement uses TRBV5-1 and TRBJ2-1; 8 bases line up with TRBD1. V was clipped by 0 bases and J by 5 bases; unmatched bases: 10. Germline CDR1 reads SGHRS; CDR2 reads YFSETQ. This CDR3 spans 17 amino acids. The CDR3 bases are TGCGCCAGCAGCTTGGGGCGGACAGGGCTACTCCACAATGAGCAGTTCTTC. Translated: CASSLGRTGLLHNEQFF.

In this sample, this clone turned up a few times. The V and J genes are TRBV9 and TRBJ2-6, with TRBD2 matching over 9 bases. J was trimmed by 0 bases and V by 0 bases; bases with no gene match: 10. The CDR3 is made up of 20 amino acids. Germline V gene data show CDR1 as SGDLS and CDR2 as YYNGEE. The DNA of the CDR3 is TGTGCCAGCAGCGTAGCCCATGGTAGCGGGAGACCCTCTGGGGCCAACGTCCTGACTTTC. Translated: CASSVAHGSGRPSGANVLTF.

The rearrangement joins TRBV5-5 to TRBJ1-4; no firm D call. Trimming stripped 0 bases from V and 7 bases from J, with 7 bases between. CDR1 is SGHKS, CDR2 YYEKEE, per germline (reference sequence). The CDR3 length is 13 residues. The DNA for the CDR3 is TGTGCCAGCAGCTTGGTAAGCGTTGAAAAACTGTTTTTT. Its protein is CASSLVSVEKLFF. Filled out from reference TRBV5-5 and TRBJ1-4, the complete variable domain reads DAGVTQSPTHLIKTRGQQVTLRCSPISGHKSVSWYQQVLGQGPQFIFQYYEKEERGRGNFPDRFSARQFPNYSSELNVNALLLGDSALYLCASSLVSVEKLFFGSGTQLSVL.

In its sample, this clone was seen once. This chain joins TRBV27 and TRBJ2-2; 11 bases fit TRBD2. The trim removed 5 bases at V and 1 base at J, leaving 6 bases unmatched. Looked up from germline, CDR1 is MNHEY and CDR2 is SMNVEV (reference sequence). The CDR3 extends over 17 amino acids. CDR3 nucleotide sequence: TGTGCCAGCAGTCCCCTCGGACTAGCGGGGAACACCGGGGAGCTGTTTTTT. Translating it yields CASSPLGLAGNTGELFF.